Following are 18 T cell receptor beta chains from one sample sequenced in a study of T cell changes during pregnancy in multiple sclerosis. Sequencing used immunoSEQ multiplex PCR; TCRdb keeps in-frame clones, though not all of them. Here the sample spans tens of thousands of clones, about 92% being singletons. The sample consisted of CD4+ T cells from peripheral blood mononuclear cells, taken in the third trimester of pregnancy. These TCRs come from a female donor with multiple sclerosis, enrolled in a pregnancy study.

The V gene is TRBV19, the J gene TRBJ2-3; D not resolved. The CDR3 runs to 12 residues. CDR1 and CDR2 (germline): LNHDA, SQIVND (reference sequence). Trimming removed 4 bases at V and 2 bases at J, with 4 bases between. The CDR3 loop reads CASSTLTDTQYF. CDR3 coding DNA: TGTGCCAGTAGTACTCTCACAGATACGCAGTATTTT.

The CDR3 DNA is TGTGCCAGCAACAAACTCGGGGGGGGTACGGAAGCTTTCTTT. It is translated as CASNKLGGGTEAFF. The chain joins TRBV5-6 to TRBJ1-1; D possibly corresponds to TRBD1 (5 bases). CDR3 length: 14 residues. The germline gives CDR1 SGHDT, CDR2 YYEEEE. V shed 6 bases and J shed 8 bases, with 20 bases lying between them.

In nucleotides, the CDR3 is TGTGCCATCAGTGCGGGGCTAAGCGGGGTCACAGATACGCAGTATTTT. As protein: CAISAGLSGVTDTQYF. The chain uses TRBV10-3 and TRBJ2-3; 7 bases are shared with TRBD2. J lost 2 bases, V lost 4 bases, and 9 bases had no gene match. This CDR3 has 16 amino acids. Germline CDR1 is ENHRY and CDR2 is SYGVKD.

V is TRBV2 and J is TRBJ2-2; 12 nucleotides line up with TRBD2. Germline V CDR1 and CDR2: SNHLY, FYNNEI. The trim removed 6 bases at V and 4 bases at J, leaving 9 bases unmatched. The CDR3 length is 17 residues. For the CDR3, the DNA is TGTGCCAGCAGAGGGCTAGCGGGGGGGCCCGGCACCGGGGAGCTGTTTTTT. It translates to CASRGLAGGPGTGELFF.

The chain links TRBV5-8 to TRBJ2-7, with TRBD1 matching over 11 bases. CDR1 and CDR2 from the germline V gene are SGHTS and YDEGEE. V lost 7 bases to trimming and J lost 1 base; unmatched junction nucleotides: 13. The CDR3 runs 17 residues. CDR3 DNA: TGTGCCAGCCCTCGTGGGACAGGGGGAATCGAGTCCTACGAGCAGTACTTC. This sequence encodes CASPRGTGGIESYEQYF.

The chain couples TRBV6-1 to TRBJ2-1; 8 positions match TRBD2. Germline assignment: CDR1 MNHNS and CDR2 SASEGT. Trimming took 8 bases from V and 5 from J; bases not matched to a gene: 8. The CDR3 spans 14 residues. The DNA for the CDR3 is TGTGCCAGCCAATTACTAGCGGTCGACAATGAGCAGTTCTTC. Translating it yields CASQLLAVDNEQFF.

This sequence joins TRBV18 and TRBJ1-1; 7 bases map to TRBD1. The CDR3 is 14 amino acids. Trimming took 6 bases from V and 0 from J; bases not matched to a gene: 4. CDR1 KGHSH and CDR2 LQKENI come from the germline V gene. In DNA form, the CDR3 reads TGTGCCAGCTCTTCCGACAGGGTGAACACTGAAGCTTTCTTT. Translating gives CASSSDRVNTEAFF.

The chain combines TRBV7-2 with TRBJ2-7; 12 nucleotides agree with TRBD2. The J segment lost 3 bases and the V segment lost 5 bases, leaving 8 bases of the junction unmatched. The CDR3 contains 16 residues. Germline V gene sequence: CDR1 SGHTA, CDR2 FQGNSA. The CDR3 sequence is CASSSARTSGVYEQYF. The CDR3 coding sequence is TGTGCCAGCAGCAGTGCCCGGACTAGCGGGGTCTACGAGCAGTACTTC.

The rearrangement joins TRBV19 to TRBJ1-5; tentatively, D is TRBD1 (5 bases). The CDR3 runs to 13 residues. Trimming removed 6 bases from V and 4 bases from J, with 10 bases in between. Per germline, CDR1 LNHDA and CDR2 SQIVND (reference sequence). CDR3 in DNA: TGTGCCAGTAGAGACAGACAAAATCAGCCCCAGCATTTT. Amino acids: CASRDRQNQPQHF.

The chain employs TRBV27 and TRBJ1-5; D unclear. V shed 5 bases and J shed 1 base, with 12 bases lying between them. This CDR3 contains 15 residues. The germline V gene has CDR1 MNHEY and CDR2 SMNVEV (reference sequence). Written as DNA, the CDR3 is TGTGCCAGCAGTCCGGTGGGGAGGAGCAATCAGCCCCAGCATTTT. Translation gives CASSPVGRSNQPQHF.

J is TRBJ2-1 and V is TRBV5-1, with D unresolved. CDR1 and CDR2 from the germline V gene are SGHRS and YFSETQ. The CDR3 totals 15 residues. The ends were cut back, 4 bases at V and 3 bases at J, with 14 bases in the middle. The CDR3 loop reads CASSLDWRNYNEQFF. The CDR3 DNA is TGCGCCAGCAGCCTCGACTGGCGGAACTACAATGAGCAGTTCTTC.

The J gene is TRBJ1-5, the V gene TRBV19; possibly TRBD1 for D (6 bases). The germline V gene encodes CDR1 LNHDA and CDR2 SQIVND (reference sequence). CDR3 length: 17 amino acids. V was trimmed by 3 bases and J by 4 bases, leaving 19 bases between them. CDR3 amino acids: CASSILPGTLGNQPQHF. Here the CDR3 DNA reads TGTGCCAGTAGTATCCTTCCCGGGACATTGGGGAATCAGCCCCAGCATTTT.

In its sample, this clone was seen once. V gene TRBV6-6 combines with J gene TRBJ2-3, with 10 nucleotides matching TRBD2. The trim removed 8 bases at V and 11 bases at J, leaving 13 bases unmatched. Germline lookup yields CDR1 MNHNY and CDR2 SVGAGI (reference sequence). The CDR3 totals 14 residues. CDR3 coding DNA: TGTGCCAGCCTGGCGGCTAGCGGGGGTACAAGGCAGTATTTT. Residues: CASLAASGGTRQYF.

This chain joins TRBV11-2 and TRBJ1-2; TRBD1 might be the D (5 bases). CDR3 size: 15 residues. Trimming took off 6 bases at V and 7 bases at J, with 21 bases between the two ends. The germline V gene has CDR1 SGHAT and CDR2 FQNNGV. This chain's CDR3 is CASRRPGREVGGYTF. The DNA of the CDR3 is TGTGCCAGCAGAAGGCCGGGCAGGGAAGTTGGTGGCTACACCTTC.

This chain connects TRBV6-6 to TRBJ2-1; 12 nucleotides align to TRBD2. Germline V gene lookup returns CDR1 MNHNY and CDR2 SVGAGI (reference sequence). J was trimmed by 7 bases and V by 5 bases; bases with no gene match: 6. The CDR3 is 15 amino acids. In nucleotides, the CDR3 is TGTGCCAGCAGTCTAGCGGGGGGGCCTGGGAATGAGCAGTTCTTC. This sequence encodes CASSLAGGPGNEQFF.

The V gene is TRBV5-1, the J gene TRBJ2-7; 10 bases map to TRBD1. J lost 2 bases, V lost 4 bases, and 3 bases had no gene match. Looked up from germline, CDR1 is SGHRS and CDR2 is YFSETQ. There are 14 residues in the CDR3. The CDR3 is CASSDGQGAYEQYF. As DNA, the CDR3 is TGCGCCAGCAGCGATGGACAGGGGGCCTACGAGCAGTACTTC.

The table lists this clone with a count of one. In nucleotides, the CDR3 is TGTGCCAGCAGCAGTCGGACAGGATCTTCCTACGAGCAGTACTTC. Amino acid sequence: CASSSRTGSSYEQYF. The genes are TRBV7-2 and TRBJ2-7, with TRBD1 matching over 7 bases. V lost 5 bases to trimming and J lost 1 base; unmatched junction nucleotides: 8. The CDR3 length is 15 residues. Germline-derived CDR1 and CDR2 are SGHTA and FQGNSA. Looking up the rest from reference TRBV7-2 and TRBJ2-7 gives the full variable domain: GAGVSQSPSNKVTEKGKDVELRCDPISGHTALYWYRQSLGQGLEFLIYFQGNSAPDKSGLPSDRFSAERTGGSVSTLTIQRTQQEDSAVYLCASSSRTGSSYEQYFGPGTRLTVT.

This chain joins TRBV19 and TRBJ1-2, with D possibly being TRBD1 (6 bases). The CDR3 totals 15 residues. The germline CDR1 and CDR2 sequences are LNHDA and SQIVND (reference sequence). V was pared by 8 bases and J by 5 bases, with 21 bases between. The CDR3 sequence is CASSPRPGDLYGYTF. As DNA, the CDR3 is TGTGCCAGTTCCCCCCGGCCAGGGGACCTGTATGGCTACACCTTC.